The entry below gives a single T cell receptor beta chain sequence along with its context. These data are taken from a study of blood T cell repertoires in COVID-19. Background on the study: Sites across the United States, Italy and Spain contributed samples from acute and convalescent COVID-19. Nucleic acid was either cDNA or gDNA, and it came from T cells, B-cell-depleted T cells, or PBMCs.

In the authors' methods: For nucleated cells, counts were estimated from reference gene primer amplification. Data came from immunoSEQ multiplex PCR; TCRdb stores just in-frame clones and leaves some out. V and J calls and clone size come straight from that table; D and trimming were deduced from the DNA. The sample includes around 78,000 clones, 70% to 90% of them seen just once. Unmatched junction bases numbered 9, after V lost 8 bases and J lost 7 bases. The CDR3 sequence is 15 residues long. The germline V gene has CDR1 LGHDT and CDR2 YNNKEL (reference sequence). The gene calls are TRBV3-1 (or the pseudogene TRBV3-2) and TRBJ2-7; 15 bases fit TRBD2. The sequence derives from a man aged 45-60 years with active or convalescent COVID-19. The specimen was peripheral blood. CDR3 DNA: TGTGCCAGCTCCCGGACTAGCGGGAGGGGGTGGGAGCAGTACTTC. This translates into CASSRTSGRGWEQYF.